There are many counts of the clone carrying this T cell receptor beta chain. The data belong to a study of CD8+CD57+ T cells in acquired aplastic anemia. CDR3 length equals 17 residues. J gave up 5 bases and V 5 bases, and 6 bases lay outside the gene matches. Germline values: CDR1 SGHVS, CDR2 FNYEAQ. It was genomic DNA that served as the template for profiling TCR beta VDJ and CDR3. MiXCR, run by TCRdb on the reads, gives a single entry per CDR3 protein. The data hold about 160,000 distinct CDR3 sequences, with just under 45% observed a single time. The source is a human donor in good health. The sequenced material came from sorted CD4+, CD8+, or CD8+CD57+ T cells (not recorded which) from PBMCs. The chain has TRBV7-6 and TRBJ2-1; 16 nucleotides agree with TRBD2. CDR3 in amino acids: CASSRGLAGGPNNEQFF. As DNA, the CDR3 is TGTGCCAGCAGCCGGGGACTAGCGGGGGGGCCTAACAATGAGCAGTTCTTC.